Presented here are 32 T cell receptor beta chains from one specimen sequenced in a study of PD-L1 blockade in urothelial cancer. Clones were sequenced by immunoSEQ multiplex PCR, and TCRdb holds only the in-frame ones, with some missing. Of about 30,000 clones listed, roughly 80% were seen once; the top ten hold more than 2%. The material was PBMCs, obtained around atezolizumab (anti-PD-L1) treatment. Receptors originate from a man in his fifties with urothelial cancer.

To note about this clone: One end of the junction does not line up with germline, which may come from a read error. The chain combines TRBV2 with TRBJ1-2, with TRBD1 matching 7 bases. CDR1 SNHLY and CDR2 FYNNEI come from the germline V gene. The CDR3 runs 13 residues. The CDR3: CASTEQGRYGYTF. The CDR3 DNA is TGTGCCAGCACTGAACAGGGGCGGTATGGCTACACCTTC.

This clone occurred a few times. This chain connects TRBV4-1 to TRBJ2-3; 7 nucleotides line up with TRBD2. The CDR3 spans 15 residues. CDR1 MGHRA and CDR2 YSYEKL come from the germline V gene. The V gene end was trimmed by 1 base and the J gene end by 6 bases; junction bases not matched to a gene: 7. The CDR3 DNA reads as TGCGCCAGCAGCCAAGCCCAGCGGGACTGGGATACGCAGTATTTT. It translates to CASSQAQRDWDTQYF.

CDR3 nucleotide sequence: TGCGCCAGCAGCCGAGCACAGGGGTCTGGAAACACCATATATTTT. Its protein is CASSRAQGSGNTIYF. The chain joins TRBV4-1 to TRBJ1-3; 7 bases are a match to TRBD1. This CDR3 has 15 amino acids. Losses at the gene ends were 4 bases for V and 1 base for J; bases not matched to a gene: 4. Germline V lookup: CDR1 MGHRA, CDR2 YSYEKL.

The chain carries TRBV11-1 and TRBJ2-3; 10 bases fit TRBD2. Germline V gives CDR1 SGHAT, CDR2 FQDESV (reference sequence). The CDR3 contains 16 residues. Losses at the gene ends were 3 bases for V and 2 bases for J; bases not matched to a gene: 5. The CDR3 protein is CASSLVAGGSTDTQYF. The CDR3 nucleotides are TGTGCCAGCAGCTTGGTAGCGGGGGGTTCCACAGATACGCAGTATTTT.

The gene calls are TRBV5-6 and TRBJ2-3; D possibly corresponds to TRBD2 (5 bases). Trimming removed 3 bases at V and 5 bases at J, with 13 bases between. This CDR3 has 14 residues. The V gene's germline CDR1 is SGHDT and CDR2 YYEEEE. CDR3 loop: CASSSVMAGDTQYF. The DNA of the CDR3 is TGTGCCAGCAGCTCGGTTATGGCGGGAGATACGCAGTATTTT.

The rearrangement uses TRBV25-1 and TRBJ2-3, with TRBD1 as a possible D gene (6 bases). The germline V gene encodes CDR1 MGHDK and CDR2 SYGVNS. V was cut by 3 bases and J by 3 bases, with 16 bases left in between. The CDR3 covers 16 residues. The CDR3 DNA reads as TGTGCCAGCAGTGAGGAAAACAGGGAGTTGACAGATACGCAGTATTTT. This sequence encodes CASSEENRELTDTQYF. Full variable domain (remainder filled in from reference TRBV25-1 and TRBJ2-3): EADIYQTPRYLVIGTGKKITLECSQTMGHDKMYWYQQDPGMELHLIHYSYGVNSTEKGDLSSESTVSRIRTEHFPLTLESARPSHTSQYLCASSEENRELTDTQYFGPGTRLTVL.

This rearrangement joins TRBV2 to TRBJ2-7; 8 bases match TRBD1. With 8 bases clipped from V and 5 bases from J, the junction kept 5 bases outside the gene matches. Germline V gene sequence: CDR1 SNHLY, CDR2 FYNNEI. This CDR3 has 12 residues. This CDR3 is CASSRTGNEQYV. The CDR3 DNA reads TGTGCCAGCTCACGGACAGGGAACGAGCAGTACGTC.

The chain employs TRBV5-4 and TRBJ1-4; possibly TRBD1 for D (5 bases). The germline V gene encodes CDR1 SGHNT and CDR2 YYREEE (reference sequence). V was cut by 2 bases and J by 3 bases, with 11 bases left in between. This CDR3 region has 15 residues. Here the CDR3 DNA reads TGTGCCAGCAGCTTAGAAACAGGACCTAATGAAAAACTGTTTTTT. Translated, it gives CASSLETGPNEKLFF.

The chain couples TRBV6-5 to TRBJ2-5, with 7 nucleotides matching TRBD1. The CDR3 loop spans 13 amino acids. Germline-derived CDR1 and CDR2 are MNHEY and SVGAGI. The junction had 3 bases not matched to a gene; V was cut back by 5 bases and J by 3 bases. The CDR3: CASSTGVKETQYF. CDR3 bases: TGTGCCAGCAGTACAGGGGTAAAAGAGACCCAGTACTTC.

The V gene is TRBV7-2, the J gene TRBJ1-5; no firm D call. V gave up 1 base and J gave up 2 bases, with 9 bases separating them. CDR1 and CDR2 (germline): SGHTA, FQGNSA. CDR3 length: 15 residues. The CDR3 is CASSLGPGGNQPQHF. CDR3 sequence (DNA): TGTGCCAGCAGCTTAGGTCCCGGGGGCAATCAGCCCCAGCATTTT.

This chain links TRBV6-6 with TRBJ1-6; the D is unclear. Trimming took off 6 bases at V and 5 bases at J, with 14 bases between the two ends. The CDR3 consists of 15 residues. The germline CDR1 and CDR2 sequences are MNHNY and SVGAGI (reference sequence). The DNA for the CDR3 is TGTGCCAGCAGCCCCCGGGTGGTGGATAATTCACCCCTCCACTTT. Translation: CASSPRVVDNSPLHF.

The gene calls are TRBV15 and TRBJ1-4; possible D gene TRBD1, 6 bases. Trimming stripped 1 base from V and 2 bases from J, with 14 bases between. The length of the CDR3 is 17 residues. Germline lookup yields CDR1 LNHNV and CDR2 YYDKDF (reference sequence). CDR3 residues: CATSRGPRQGTNEKLFF. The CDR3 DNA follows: TGTGCCACCAGCAGAGGCCCCCGTCAGGGGACTAATGAAAAACTGTTTTTT.

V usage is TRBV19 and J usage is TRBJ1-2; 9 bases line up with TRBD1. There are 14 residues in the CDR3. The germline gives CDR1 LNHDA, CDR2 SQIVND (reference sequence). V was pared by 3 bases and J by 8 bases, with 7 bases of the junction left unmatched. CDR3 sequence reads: CASSIEQGARGYTF. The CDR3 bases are TGTGCCAGTAGTATTGAACAGGGGGCCCGCGGCTACACCTTC.

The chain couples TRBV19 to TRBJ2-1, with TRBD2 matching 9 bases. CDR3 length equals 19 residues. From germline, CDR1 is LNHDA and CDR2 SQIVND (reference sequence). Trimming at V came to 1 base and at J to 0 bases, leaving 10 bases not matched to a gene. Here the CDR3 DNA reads TGTGCCAGTAGTATAGGGGGCCCCAGCGGGAGGCCCTCCTACAATGAGCAGTTCTTC. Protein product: CASSIGGPSGRPSYNEQFF.

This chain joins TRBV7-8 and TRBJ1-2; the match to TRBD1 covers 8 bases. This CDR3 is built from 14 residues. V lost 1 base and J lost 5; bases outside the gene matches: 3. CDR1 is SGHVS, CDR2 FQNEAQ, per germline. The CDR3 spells CASSLGDRGYGYTF. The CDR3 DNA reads TGTGCCAGCAGCTTAGGCGACAGGGGATATGGCTACACCTTC.

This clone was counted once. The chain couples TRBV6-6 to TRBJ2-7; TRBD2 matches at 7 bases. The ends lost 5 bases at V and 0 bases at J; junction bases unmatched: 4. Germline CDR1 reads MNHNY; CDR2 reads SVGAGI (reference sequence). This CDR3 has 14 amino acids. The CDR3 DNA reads TGTGCCAGCAGTCCTGGGGGGGTCTCCTACGAGCAGTACGTC. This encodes CASSPGGVSYEQYV.

CDR3 region: CSASKPGGYTF. The CDR3 DNA is TGCAGTGCTAGTAAGCCGGGTGGCTACACCTTC. The chain joins TRBV20-1 to TRBJ1-2; no reliable D call. Looked up from germline, CDR1 is DFQATT and CDR2 is SNEGSKA (reference sequence). V lost 3 bases, J lost 7 bases, and 9 bases lay in between. The CDR3 is 11 residues long.

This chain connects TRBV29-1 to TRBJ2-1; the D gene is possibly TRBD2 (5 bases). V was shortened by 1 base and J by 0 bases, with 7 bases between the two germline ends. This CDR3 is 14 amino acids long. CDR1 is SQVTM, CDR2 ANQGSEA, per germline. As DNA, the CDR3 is TGCAGCGTTGAAGGAGCGGACTCCTACAATGAGCAGTTCTTC. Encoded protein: CSVEGADSYNEQFF.

The CDR3 DNA reads TGTGCCAGCAGGCAAACAGGCGCCTATGGCTACACCTTC. Its protein product is CASRQTGAYGYTF. This chain uses TRBV27 with TRBJ1-2; a weak D match, TRBD1 (5 bases). The length of the CDR3 is 13 residues. Trimming removed 6 bases from V and 4 bases from J, with 12 bases in between. Germline V CDR1 and CDR2: MNHEY, SMNVEV (reference sequence).

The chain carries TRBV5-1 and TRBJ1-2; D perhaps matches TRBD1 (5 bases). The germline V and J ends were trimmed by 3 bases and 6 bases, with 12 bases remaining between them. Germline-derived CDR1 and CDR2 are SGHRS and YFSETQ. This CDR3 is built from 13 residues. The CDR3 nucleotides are TGCGCCAGCAGCTCGGAGGGGCGCGATGGCTACACCTTC. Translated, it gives CASSSEGRDGYTF.

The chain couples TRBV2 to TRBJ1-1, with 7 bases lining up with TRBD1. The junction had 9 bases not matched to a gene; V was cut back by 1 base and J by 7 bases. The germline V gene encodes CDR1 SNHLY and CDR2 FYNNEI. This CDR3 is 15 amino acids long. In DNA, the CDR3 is TGTGCCAGCAGTGAAGGTCCGAACAGGGGCCTTGAAGCTTTCTTT. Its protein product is CASSEGPNRGLEAFF. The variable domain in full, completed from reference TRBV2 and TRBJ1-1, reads EPEVTQTPSHQVTQMGQEVILRCVPISNHLYFYWYRQILGQKVEFLVSFYNNEISEKSEIFDDQFSVERPDGSNFTLKIRSTKLEDSAMYFCASSEGPNRGLEAFFGQGTRLTVV.

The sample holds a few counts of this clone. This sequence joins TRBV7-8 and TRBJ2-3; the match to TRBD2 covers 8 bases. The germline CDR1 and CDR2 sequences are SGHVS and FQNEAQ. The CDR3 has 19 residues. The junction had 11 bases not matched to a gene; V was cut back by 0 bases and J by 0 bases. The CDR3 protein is CASSLAWGLAGLSTDTQYF. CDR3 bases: TGTGCCAGCAGCTTAGCATGGGGGCTAGCGGGTCTTAGCACAGATACGCAGTATTTT.

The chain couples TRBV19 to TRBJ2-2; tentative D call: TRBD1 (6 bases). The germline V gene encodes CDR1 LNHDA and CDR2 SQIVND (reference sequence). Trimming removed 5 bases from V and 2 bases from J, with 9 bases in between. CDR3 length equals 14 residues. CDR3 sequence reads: CASSQQGNTGELFF. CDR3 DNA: TGTGCCAGTAGTCAACAGGGAAACACCGGGGAGCTGTTTTTT.

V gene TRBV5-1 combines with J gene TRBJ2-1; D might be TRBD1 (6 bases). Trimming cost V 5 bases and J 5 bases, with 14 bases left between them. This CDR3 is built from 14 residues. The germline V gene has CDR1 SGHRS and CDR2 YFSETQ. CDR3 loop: CASSIGGLHNEQFF. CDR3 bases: TGCGCCAGCAGTATTGGGGGCCTTCACAATGAGCAGTTCTTC. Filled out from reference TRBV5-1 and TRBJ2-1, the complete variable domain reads KAGVTQTPRYLIKTRGQQVTLSCSPISGHRSVSWYQQTPGQGLQFLFEYFSETQRNKGNFPGRFSGRQFSNSRSEMNVSTLELGDSALYLCASSIGGLHNEQFFGPGTRLTVL.

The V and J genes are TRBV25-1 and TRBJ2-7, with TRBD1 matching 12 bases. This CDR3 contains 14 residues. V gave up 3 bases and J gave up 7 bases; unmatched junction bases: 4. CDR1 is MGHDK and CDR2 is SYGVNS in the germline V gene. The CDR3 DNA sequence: TGTGCCAGCAGTGAGGGACAGGGGGCGGAAGAGCAGTACTTC. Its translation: CASSEGQGAEEQYF.

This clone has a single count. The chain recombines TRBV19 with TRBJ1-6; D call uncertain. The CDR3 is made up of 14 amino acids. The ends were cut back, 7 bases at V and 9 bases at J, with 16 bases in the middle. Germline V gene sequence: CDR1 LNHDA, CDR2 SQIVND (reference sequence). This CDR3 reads CASNLLGAGSPLHF. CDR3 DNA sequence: TGTGCCAGTAATCTCCTTGGTGCGGGTTCACCCCTCCACTTT.

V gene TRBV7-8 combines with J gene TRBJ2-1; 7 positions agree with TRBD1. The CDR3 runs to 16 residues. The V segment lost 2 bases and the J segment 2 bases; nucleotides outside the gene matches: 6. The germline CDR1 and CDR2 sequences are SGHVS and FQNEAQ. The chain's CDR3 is CASSLQQGRAYNEQFF. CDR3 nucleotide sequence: TGTGCCAGCAGCTTACAACAGGGGCGCGCCTACAATGAGCAGTTCTTC. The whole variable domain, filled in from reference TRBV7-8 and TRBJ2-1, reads GAGVSQSPRYKVAKRGQDVALRCDPISGHVSLFWYQQALGQGPEFLTYFQNEAQLDKSGLPSDRFFAERPEGSVSTLKIQRTQQEDSAVYLCASSLQQGRAYNEQFFGPGTRLTVL.

The CDR3 bases are TGTGCCAGCTCACCACCCTCAGACACTGAAGCTTTCTTT. It codes for CASSPPSDTEAFF. The V gene is TRBV18, the J gene TRBJ1-1; D remains ambiguous. This CDR3 is 13 amino acids long. Germline CDR1 reads KGHSH; CDR2 reads LQKENI. V was clipped by 0 bases and J by 3 bases, with 5 bases between them. Combining the CDR3 with reference TRBV18 and TRBJ1-1 gives the whole variable domain NAGVMQNPRHLVRRRGQEARLRCSPMKGHSHVYWYRQLPEEGLKFMVYLQKENIIDESGMPKERFSAEFPKEGPSILRIQQVVRGDSAAYFCASSPPSDTEAFFGQGTRLTVV.

The CDR3, as DNA: TGCAGTGCTAGGTTTTCGGCTGAAGCTTTCTTT. It specifies CSARFSAEAFF. The chain couples TRBV20-1 to TRBJ1-1, with no clear D. The CDR3 contains 11 residues. The V end lost 3 bases, the J end lost 6 bases, and 8 bases lay between the germline ends. CDR1 and CDR2 (germline): DFQATT, SNEGSKA (reference sequence).

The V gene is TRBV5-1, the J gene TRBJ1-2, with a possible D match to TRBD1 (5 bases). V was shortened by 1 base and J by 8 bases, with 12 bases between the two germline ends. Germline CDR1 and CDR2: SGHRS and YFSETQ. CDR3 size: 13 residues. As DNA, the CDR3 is TGCGCCAGCAGCTTGAATGGGGCCGGCGGCTACACCTTC. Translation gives CASSLNGAGGYTF.

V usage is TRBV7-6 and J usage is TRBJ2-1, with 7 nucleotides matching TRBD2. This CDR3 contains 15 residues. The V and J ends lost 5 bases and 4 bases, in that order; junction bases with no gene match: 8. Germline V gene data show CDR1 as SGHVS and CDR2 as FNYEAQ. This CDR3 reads CASSKSGTKYNEQFF. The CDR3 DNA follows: TGTGCCAGCAGCAAATCCGGGACTAAATACAATGAGCAGTTCTTC.

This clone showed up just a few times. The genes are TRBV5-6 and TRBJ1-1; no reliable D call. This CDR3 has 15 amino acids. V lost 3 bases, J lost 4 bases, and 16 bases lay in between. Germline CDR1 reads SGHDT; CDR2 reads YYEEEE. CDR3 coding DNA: TGTGCCAGCAGCTCATTATCTAGGCGTGGCACTGAAGCTTTCTTT. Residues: CASSSLSRRGTEAFF.